This T cell receptor (beta chain) originates from a study of T cell responses to AZD1222 COVID-19 vaccine. This CDR3 spans 17 amino acids. V shed 5 bases and J 2 bases; nucleotides not matched to a gene: 12. CDR1 is MNHEY, CDR2 SMNVEV, per germline (reference sequence). Data came from immunoSEQ multiplex PCR; TCRdb stores just in-frame clones and leaves some out. The repertoire has about 130,000 clones, 88% of them found once; the top ten carry about 19%. The TCR sequence derives from an adult in good health. The sequences come from peripheral blood, collected on day 0 of MenACWY control vaccination. The V call is TRBV27, the J call TRBJ1-5, with 7 positions matching TRBD1. The CDR3 region is CASSRLGTGAGNQPQHF. CDR3 nucleotide sequence: TGTGCCAGCAGTCGATTGGGAACAGGGGCCGGCAATCAGCCCCAGCATTTT.